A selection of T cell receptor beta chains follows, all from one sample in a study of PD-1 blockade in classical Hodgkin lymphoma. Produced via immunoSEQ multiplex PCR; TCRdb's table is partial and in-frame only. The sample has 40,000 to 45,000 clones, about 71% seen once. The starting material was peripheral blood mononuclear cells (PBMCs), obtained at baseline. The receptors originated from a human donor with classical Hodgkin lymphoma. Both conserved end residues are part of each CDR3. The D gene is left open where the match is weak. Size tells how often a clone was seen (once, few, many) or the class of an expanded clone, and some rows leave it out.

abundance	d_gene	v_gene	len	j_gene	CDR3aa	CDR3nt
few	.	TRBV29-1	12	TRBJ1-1	CSVGPLGGEAFF	TGCAGCGTTGGCCCCTTAGGGGGGGAAGCTTTCTTT
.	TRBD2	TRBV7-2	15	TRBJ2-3	CASRGVRGGIDTQYF	TGTGCCAGCCGGGGGGTGCGGGGGGGCATAGATACGCAGTATTTT
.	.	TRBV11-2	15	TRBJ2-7	CASSLEAGTHYEQYF	TGTGCCAGCAGCTTAGAGGCGGGAACCCATTACGAGCAGTACTTC
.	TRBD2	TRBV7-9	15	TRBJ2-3	CASSPTSAGTDTQYF	TGTGCCAGCAGCCCAACTAGCGCAGGGACAGATACGCAGTATTTT
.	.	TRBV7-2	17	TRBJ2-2	CASSSAPDIINTGELFF	TGTGCCAGCAGCTCAGCTCCGGACATAATAAACACCGGGGAGCTGTTTTTT
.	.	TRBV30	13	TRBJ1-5	CAVQVNSNQPQHF	TGTGCTGTACAGGTGAATAGCAATCAGCCCCAGCATTTT
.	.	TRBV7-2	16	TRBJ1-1	CASSLARGRMNTEAFF	TGTGCCAGCAGCTTAGCGCGAGGACGGATGAACACTGAAGCTTTCTTT
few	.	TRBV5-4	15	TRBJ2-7	CASSLALGRSYEQYF	TGTGCCAGCAGCTTGGCCTTGGGGAGATCCTACGAGCAGTACTTC
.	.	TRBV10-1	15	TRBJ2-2	CASSESSANTGELFF	TGCGCCAGCAGTGAGTCAAGCGCGAACACCGGGGAGCTGTTTTTT
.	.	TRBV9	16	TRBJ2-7	CASSVGGDLVHYEQYF	TGTGCCAGCAGCGTAGGGGGGGACCTGGTACACTACGAGCAGTACTTC
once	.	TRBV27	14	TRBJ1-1	CASFPSIMNTEAFF	TGTGCCAGCTTCCCTTCGATAATGAACACTGAAGCTTTCTTT
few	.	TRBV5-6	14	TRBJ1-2	CASSLAGTSYGYTF	TGTGCCAGCAGCTTGGCAGGGACTAGCTATGGCTACACCTTC
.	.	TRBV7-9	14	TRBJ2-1	CASSSALRGLEQFF	TGTGCCAGCAGCTCGGCCTTGCGGGGACTTGAGCAGTTCTTC
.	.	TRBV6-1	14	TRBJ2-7	CASSEPRIPYEQYF	TGTGCCAGCAGTGAACCCCGCATCCCCTACGAGCAGTACTTC
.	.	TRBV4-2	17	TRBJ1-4	CASSQVGHQRGGEKLFF	TGTGCCAGCAGCCAAGTCGGACATCAAAGAGGAGGGGAAAAACTGTTTTTT
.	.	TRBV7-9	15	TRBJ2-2	CASSLALGGAGELFF	TGTGCCAGCAGCTTAGCGTTGGGGGGAGCCGGGGAGCTGTTTTTT
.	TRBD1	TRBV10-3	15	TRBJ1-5	CAISRSGQGGQPQHF	TGTGCCATCAGTAGATCGGGACAGGGAGGTCAGCCCCAGCATTTT
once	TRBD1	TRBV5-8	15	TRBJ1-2	CASSVMRGPYYGYTF	TGTGCCAGCAGCGTAATGAGGGGGCCCTACTATGGCTACACCTTC
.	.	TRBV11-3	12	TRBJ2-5	CASSLGKETQYF	TGTGCCAGCAGCTTAGGGAAAGAGACCCAGTACTTC
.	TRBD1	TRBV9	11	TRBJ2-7	CASGTGAEQYF	TGTGCCAGCGGCACAGGGGCCGAGCAGTACTTC
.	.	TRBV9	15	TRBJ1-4	CASSGGQGWGEKLFF	TGTGCCAGCAGCGGAGGACAAGGGTGGGGAGAAAAACTGTTTTTT
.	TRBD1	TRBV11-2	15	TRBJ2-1	CASRAYDRGKNEQFF	TGTGCCAGCAGAGCTTATGACAGGGGTAAAAATGAGCAGTTCTTC
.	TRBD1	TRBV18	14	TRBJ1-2	CASSPLDRSYGYTF	TGTGCCAGCTCACCACTGGACAGGAGCTATGGCTACACCTTC
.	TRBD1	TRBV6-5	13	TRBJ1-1	CASEGALNTEAFF	TGTGCCAGCGAGGGGGCCCTTAACACTGAAGCTTTCTTT
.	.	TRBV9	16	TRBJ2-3	CASTDPTGLSTDTQYF	TGTGCCAGCACCGATCCGACCGGGTTGAGCACAGATACGCAGTATTTT
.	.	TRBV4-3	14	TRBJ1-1	CASSQKGTDTEAFF	TGCGCCAGCAGCCAAAAGGGCACAGACACTGAAGCTTTCTTT
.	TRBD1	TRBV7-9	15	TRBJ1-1	CASSDGGTGVLEAFF	TGTGCCAGCAGCGATGGGGGGACAGGGGTGTTGGAGGCTTTCTTT
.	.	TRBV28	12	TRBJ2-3	CASTRSTDTQYF	TGTGCCAGCACTCGGTCCACAGATACGCAGTATTTT
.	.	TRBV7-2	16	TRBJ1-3	CASSLAGHDSGNTIYF	TGTGCCAGCAGCTTAGCAGGACACGACTCTGGAAACACCATATATTTT
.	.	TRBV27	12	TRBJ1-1	CASSFMNTEAFF	TGTGCCAGCAGTTTCATGAACACTGAAGCTTTCTTT
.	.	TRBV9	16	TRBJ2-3	CASSVGGKWGADTQYF	TGTGCCAGCAGCGTAGGTGGGAAATGGGGGGCAGATACGCAGTATTTT
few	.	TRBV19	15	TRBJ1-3	CASSPGGTVGNTIYF	TGTGCCAGTAGTCCGGGCGGAACCGTAGGAAACACCATATATTTT
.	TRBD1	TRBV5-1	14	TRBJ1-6	CASSQNGQGEPLHF	TGCGCCAGCAGCCAGAACGGACAGGGCGAGCCCCTCCACTTT
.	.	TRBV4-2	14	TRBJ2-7	CASSQAGGNYEQYF	TGTGCCAGCAGCCAAGCGGGGGGCAACTACGAGCAGTACTTC
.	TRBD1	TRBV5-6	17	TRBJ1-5	CASSLGPGQTRGQPQHF	TGTGCCAGCAGCTTGGGGCCGGGACAGACGAGAGGCCAGCCCCAGCATTTT
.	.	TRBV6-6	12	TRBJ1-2	CASSSLGSDYTF	TGTGCCAGCAGTTCCCTGGGGTCGGACTACACCTTC
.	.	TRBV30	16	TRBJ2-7	CAWSVRRQVASYEQYF	TGTGCCTGGAGTGTACGGCGACAGGTGGCCTCCTACGAGCAGTACTTC
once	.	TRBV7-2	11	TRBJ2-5	CADQNLETQYF	TGTGCCGACCAGAACCTGGAGACCCAGTACTTC
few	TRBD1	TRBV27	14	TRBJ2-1	CASTGTGSYNEQFF	TGTGCCAGCACAGGGACAGGGAGCTACAATGAGCAGTTCTTC
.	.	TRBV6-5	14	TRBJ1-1	CASSLTGLNTEAFF	TGTGCCAGCAGTTTAACAGGGCTGAACACTGAAGCTTTCTTT
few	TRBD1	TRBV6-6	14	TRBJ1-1	CASRNRGADTEAFF	TGTGCCAGCAGGAACAGGGGCGCAGACACTGAAGCTTTCTTT
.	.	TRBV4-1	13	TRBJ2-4	CASSQGVENIQYF	TGCGCCAGCAGCCAAGGAGTCGAAAACATTCAGTACTTC
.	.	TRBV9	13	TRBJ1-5	CASSVGLYQPQHF	TGTGCCAGCAGCGTGGGCCTTTATCAGCCCCAGCATTTT
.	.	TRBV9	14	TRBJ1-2	CASSGTRIGYGYTF	TGTGCCAGCAGCGGGACCCGAATTGGCTATGGCTACACCTTC
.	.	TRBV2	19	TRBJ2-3	CASSKTSPGLRGTSNTQYF	TGTGCCAGCAGTAAGACCTCCCCGGGGTTGCGGGGCACCTCGAATACGCAGTATTTT
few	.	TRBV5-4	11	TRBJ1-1	CASREEGEAFF	TGTGCCAGCCGAGAGGAGGGTGAAGCTTTCTTT
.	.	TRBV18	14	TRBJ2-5	CASSRSGALETQYF	TGTGCCAGCTCACGTTCGGGGGCCTTGGAGACCCAGTACTTC
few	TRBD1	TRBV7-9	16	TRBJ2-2	CASSPAGGQNTGELFF	TGTGCCAGCAGCCCAGCAGGGGGCCAGAACACCGGGGAGCTGTTTTTT
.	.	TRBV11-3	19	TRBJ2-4	CASSLVGAGRGVAKNIQYF	TGTGCCAGCAGCTTAGTAGGCGCCGGCAGAGGAGTAGCCAAAAACATTCAGTACTTC
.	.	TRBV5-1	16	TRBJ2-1	CASSLFDTRSYNEQFF	TGCGCCAGCAGCTTGTTCGACACCCGCTCCTACAATGAGCAGTTCTTC
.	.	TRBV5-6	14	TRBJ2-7	CASSLVAVDYEQYF	TGTGCCAGCAGCTTGGTTGCCGTCGACTACGAGCAGTACTTC
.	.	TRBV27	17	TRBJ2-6	CASTLGGHSSGANVLTF	TGTGCCAGCACCTTGGGGGGACACAGCTCTGGGGCCAACGTCCTGACTTTC
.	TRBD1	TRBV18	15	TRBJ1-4	CASSPSTGTNEKLFF	TGTGCCAGCTCACCATCGACAGGGACTAATGAAAAACTGTTTTTT
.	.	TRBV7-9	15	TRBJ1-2	CASSSQGGVNYGYTF	TGTGCCAGCAGCTCTCAGGGAGGGGTGAACTATGGCTACACCTTC
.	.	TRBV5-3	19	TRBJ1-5	CARRPPFLIGSGSNQPQHF	TGTGCCAGAAGGCCCCCCTTTTTAATTGGTTCGGGTAGCAATCAGCCCCAGCATTTT
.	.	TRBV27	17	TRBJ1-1	CASSPPRTGTMNTEAFF	TGTGCCAGCAGTCCCCCTCGCACAGGGACCATGAACACTGAAGCTTTCTTT
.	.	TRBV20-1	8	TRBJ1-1	CSALRAFF	TGCAGTGCCCTGAGAGCTTTCTTT
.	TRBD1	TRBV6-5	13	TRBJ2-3	CASSLDRGNTQYF	TGTGCCAGCAGCCTGGACAGGGGAAATACGCAGTATTTT
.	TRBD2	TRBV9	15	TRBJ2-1	CASSVGTSGNNEQFF	TGTGCCAGCAGCGTAGGGACTAGCGGCAATAATGAGCAGTTCTTC